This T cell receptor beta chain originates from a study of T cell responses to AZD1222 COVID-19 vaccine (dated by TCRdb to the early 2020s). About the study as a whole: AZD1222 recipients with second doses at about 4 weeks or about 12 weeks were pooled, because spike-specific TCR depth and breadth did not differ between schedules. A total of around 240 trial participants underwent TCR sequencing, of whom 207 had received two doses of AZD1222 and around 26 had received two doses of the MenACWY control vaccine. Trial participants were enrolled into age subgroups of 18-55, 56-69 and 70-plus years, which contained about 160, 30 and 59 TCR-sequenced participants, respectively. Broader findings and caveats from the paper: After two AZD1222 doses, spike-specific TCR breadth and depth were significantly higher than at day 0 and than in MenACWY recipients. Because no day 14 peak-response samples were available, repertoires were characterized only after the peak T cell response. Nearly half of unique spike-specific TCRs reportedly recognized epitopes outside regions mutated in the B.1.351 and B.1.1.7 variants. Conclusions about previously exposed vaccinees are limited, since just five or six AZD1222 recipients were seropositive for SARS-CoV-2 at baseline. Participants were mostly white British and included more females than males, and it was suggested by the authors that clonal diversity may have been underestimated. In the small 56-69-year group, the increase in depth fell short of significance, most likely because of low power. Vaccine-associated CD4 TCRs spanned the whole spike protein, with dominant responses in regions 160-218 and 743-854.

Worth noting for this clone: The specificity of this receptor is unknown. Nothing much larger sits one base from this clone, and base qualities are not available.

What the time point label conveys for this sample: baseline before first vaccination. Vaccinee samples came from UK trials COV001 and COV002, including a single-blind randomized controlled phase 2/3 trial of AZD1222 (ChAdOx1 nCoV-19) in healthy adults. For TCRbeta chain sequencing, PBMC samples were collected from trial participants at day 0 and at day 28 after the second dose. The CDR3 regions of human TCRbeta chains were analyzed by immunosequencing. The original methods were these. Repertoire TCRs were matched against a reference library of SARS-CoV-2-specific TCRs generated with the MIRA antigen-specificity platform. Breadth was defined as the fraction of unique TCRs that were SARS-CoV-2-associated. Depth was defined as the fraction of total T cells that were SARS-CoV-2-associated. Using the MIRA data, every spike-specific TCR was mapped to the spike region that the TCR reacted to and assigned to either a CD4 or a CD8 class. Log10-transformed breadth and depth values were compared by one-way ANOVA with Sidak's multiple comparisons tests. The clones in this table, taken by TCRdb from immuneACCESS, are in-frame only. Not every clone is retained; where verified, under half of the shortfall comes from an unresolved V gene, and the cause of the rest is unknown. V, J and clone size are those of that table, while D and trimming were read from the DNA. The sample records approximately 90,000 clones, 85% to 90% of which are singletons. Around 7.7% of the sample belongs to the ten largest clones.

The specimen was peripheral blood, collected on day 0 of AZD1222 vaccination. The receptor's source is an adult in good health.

The DNA reads TGTGCCACCAGTGATTTGGATGAGCAGTTCTTC. This yields the protein CATSDLDEQFF. The chain was built from TRBV24-1 and TRBJ2-1, with the D gene call left open. CDR1 and CDR2, per the germline V gene, are KGHDR and SFDVKD. The CDR3, from cysteine to phenylalanine, totals 11 residues. Only the CDR3 DNA is retained, 33 bases long and in frame from the first base. The junction shows trimming of 0 bases on V and 8 bases on J, plus 1 base between the germline ends.